The entry below describes one T cell receptor (beta chain). Its antigen is as yet unknown. This entry is derived from a study of cytomegalovirus exposure and HLA in healthy donors. When sampled, the donors appeared nominally healthy, though they likely had unrecorded immune exposures. The PCR ran on 60 Vbeta and 13 Jbeta primers. Using immunoSEQ multiplex PCR, the repertoire was profiled, and TCRdb retains in-frame clones only, with some absent. The table shows over 150,000 clones, with approximately 80% occurring only once. V lost 5 bases to trimming and J lost 5 bases; unmatched junction nucleotides: 3. Germline CDR1 is SGHAT and CDR2 is FQNNGV. The CDR3 length is 14 residues. The study's findings and limits: An analysis done earlier found most TCR beta V segments productive about 90% or about 30% of the time. TCR beta sequences reportedly predicted most subjects' HLA-A and HLA-B alleles accurately.

Sequencing was performed on PBMCs. The chain employs TRBV11-2 and TRBJ2-1; TRBD2 matches 10 bases. This receptor was obtained from a man aged 25-45 years in good health and CMV-seropositive. The CDR3 nucleotides are TGTGCCAGCAGCAGACTAGCGGGCCACAATGAGCAGTTCTTC. Translated, it gives CASSRLAGHNEQFF. The full variable domain, in which reference TRBV11-2 and TRBJ2-1 provide the parts outside the CDR3, is EAGVAQSPRYKIIEKRQSVAFWCNPISGHATLYWYQQILGQGPKLLIQFQNNGVVDDSQLPKDRFSAERLKGVDSTLKIQPAKLEDSAVYLCASSRLAGHNEQFFGPGTRLTVL.